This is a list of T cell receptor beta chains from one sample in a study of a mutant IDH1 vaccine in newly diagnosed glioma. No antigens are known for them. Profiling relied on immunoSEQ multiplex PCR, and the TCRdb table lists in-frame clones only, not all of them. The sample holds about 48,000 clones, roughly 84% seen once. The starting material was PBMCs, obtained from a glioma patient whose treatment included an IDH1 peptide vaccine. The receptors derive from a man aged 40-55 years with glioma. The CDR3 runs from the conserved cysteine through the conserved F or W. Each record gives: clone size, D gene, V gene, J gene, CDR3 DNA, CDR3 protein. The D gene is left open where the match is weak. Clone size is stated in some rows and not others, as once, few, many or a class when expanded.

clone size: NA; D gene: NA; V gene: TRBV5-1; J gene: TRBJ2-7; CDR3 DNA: TGCGCCAGCAGCCCGGGACGGTTGGCCTACGAGCAGTACTTC; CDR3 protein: CASSPGRLAYEQYF
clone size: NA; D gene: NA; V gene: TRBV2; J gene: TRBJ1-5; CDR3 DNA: TGTGCCAGCAGTGAAGCGGGGGCTCAGCCCCAGCATTTT; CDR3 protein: CASSEAGAQPQHF
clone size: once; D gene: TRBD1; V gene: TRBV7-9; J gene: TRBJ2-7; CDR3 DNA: TGTGCCAGCCAAGGGACAGTTACTTACGAGCAGTACTTC; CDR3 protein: CASQGTVTYEQYF
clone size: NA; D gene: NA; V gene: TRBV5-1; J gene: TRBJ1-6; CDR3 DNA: TGCGCCAGCAGCTTGGAGGTCGGGGCAGGGAATTCACCCCTCCACTTT; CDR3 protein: CASSLEVGAGNSPLHF
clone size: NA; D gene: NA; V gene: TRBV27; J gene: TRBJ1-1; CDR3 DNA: TGTGCCAGCACGGAGGGGGGCCGGGACACTGAAGCTTTCTTT; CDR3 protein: CASTEGGRDTEAFF
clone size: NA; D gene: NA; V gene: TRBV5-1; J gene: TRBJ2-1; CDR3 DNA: TGCGCCAGCAGCCCCCCAGGCAGGGAAGGCTACAATGAGCAGTTCTTC; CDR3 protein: CASSPPGREGYNEQFF
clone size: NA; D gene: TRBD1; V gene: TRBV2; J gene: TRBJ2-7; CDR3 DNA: TGTGCCAGCAGTGCCGGGACAGTTCACGAGCAGTACTTC; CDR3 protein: CASSAGTVHEQYF
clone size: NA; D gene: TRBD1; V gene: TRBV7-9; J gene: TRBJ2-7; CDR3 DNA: TGTGCCAGCAGCGGAGACAGGGGGCTTTTTCACGAGCAGTACTTC; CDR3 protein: CASSGDRGLFHEQYF
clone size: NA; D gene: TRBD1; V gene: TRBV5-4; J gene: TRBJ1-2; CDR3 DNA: TGTGCCAGCAGCTCGCACCAGGGGGACGGCTACACCTTC; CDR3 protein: CASSSHQGDGYTF
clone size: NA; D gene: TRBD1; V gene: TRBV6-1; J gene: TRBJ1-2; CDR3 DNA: TGTGCCAGCAGTGTAGGGACAGGCAACGCATATAATCATGGCTACACCTTC; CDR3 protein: CASSVGTGNAYNHGYTF
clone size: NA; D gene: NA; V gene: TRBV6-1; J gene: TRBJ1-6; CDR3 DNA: TGTGCCAGCAGACAATCTACTAATAATTCACCCCTCCACTTT; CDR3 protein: CASRQSTNNSPLHF
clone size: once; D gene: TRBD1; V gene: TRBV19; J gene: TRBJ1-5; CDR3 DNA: TGTGCCAGTAGTATCGACAGGGTTGGGCTTGTTGGCAATCAGCCCCAGCATTTT; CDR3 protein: CASSIDRVGLVGNQPQHF
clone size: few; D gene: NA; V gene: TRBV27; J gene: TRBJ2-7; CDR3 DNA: TGTGCCAGCAGAAATGGGGGGTACGAGCAGTACTTC; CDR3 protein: CASRNGGYEQYF
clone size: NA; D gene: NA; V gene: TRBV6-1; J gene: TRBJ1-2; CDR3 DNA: TGTGCCAGCAGTGACCCAGGGTGGGACTATGGCTACACCTTC; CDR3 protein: CASSDPGWDYGYTF
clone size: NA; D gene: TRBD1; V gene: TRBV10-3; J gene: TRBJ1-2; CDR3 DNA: TGTGCCATCACGGCGGGACAGGGGGCCGGTGGCTACACCTTC; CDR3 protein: CAITAGQGAGGYTF
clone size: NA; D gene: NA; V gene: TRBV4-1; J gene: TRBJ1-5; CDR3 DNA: TGCGCCAGCAGCCAAAATGTGGGGGACCGCCATTTGGAGCATTTT; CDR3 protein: CASSQNVGDRHLEHF
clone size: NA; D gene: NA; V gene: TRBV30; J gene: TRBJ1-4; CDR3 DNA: TGTGCCTGGAGCGGGCAGTCGGGGCAGGGCGAAAAACTGTTTTTT; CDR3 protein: CAWSGQSGQGEKLFF
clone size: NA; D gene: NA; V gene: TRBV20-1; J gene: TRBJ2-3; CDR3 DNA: TGCAGTGCTTTCGTCACAGATACGCAGTATTTT; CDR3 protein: CSAFVTDTQYF
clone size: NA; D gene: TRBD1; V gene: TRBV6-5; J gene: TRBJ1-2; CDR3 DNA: TGTGCCAGCAGTATGACAGGGACCTATGGCTACACCTTC; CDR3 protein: CASSMTGTYGYTF
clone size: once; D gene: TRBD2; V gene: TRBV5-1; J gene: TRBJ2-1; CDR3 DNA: TGCGCCAGCCGCCCTACTAGCGGGGGGGCAAGGGAGCAGTTCTTC; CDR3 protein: CASRPTSGGAREQFF
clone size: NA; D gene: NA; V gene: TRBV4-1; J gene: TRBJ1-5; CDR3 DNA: TGCGCCAGCAGCCAAGAGGGACCCACCTACAATCAGCCCCAGCATTTT; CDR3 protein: CASSQEGPTYNQPQHF
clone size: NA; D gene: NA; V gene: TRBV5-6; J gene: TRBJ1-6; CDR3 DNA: TGTGCCAGCAGCCTGGGGGGGGCCAGAGGTTCTTCACCCCTCCACTTT; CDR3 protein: CASSLGGARGSSPLHF
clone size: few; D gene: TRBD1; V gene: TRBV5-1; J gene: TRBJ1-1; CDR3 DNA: TGCGCCAGCAGCCCTGGGGACAGACTTAACACTGAAGCTTTCTTT; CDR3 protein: CASSPGDRLNTEAFF
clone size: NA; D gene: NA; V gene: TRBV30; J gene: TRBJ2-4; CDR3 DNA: TGTGCCTGGAGTGTACGTAGCGGCTGGAACATTCAGTACTTC; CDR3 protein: CAWSVRSGWNIQYF
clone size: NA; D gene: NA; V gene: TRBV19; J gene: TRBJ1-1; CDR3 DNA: TGTGCCAGTAGTAGGAGCGGAATGAACACTGAAGCTTTCTTT; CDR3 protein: CASSRSGMNTEAFF
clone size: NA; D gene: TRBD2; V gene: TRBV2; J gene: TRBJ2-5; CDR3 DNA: TGTGCCAGCAGATTACGGGGGGGAGGGCCTCCGGGCCAAGAGACCCAGTACTTC; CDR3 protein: CASRLRGGGPPGQETQYF
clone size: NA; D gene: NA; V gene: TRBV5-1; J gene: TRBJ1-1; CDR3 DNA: TGCGCCAGCAGCCCCCAGGCAACGAACACTGAAGCTTTCTTT; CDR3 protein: CASSPQATNTEAFF
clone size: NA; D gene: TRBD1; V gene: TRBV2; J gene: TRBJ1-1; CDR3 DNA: TGTGCCAGCAGGGAAAAGACAGGGCAGAACACTGAAGCTTTCTTT; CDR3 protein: CASREKTGQNTEAFF
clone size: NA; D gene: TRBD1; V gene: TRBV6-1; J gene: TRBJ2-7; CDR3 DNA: TGTGCCAGCAGAGGGGACAGGGGAAGCTCCTACGAGCAGTACTTC; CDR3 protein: CASRGDRGSSYEQYF
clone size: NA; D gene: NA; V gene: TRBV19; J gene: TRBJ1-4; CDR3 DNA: TGTGCCAGTAGTCTATATGTAACAACTAATGAAAAACTGTTTTTT; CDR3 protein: CASSLYVTTNEKLFF
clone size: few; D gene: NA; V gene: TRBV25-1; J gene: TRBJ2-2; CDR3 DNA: TGTGCCAGCAGTGAAGTAAGAAACACCGGGGAGCTGTTTTTT; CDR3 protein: CASSEVRNTGELFF
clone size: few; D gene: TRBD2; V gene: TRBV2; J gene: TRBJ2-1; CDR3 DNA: TGTGCCAGCAGTGAACGGCTTAGCGGGGGGTGGGGATACAATGAGCAGTTCTTC; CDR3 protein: CASSERLSGGWGYNEQFF
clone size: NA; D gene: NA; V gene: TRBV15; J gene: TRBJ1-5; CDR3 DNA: TGTGCCACCAGCAGAGGAGGCGGCAGCCACTTAAGCCAGCCCCAGCATTTT; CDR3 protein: CATSRGGGSHLSQPQHF
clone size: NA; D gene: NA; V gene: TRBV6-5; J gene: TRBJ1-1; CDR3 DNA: TGTGCCAGCAGTTTAGGGACCTATGGGGAAGCTTTCTTT; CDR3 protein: CASSLGTYGEAFF
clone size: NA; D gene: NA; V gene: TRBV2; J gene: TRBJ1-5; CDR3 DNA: TGTGCCAGCAGGGGACCCATGATCAATCAGCCCCAGCATTTT; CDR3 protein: CASRGPMINQPQHF
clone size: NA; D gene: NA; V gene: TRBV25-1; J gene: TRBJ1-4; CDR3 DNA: TGTGCCAGCAGGGGGAGTGAAGAAAAACTGTTTTTT; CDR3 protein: CASRGSEEKLFF
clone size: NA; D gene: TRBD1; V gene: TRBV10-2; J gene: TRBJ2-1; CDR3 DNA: TGCGCCAGCCAGGTTCGGGACAGGGCGTATGAGCAGTTCTTC; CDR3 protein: CASQVRDRAYEQFF
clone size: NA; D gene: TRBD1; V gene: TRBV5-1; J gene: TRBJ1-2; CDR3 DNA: TGCGCCAGCAGACCTGGGACAGACTATGGCTACACCTTC; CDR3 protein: CASRPGTDYGYTF
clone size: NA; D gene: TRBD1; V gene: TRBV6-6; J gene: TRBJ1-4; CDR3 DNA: TGTGCCAGCAGTTCGACCGGGACAGGGTATGAAAAACTGTTTTTT; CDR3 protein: CASSSTGTGYEKLFF
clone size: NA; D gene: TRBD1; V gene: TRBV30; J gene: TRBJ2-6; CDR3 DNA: TGTGCCTGGAGTAAGGGGGCGGGTGGGGCCAACGTCCTGACTTTC; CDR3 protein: CAWSKGAGGANVLTF
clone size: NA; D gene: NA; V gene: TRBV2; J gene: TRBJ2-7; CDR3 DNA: TGTGCCAGCAGCCAAGGCACCTACGAGCAGTACTTC; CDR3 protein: CASSQGTYEQYF
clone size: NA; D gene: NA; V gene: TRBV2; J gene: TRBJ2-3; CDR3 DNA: TGTGCCAGCAGGCCGGGAGCAAGCACAGATACGCAGTATTTT; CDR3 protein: CASRPGASTDTQYF
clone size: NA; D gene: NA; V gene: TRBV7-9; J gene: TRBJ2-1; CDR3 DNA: TGTGCCAGCAGCTTAGCAGGGGGTGAGCAGTTCTTC; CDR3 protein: CASSLAGGEQFF
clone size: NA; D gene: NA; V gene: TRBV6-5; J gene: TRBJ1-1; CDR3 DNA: TGTGCCAGCAGTTACTCCTCCGGGGGGAACACTGAAGCTTTCTTT; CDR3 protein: CASSYSSGGNTEAFF
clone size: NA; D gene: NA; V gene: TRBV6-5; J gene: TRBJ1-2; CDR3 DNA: TGTGCCAGCAGTCCCTCGCTTGCCTACGGCTACACCTTC; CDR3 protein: CASSPSLAYGYTF
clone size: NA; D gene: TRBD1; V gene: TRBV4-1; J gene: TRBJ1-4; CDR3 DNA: TGCGCCAGCAGCCTTATCGGGACAGGGAATGAAAAACTGTTTTTT; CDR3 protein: CASSLIGTGNEKLFF
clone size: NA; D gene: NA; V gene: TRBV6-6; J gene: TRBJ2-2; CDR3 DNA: TGTGCCAGCACCTGGGCAGGGTATACCGGGGAGCTGTTTTTT; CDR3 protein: CASTWAGYTGELFF
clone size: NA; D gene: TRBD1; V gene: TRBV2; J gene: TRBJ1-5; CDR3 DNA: TGTGCCAGCAGCCCGAAGGGGGCTGGCAATCAGCCCCAGCATTTT; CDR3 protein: CASSPKGAGNQPQHF
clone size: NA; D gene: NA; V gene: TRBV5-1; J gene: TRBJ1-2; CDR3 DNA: TGCGCCAGCAGCACGGGACTTAATGGCTACACCTTC; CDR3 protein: CASSTGLNGYTF
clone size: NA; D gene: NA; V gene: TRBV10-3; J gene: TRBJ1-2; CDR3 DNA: TGTGCCATCAGTGATAGGGGACATAACTATGGCTACACCTTC; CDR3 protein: CAISDRGHNYGYTF
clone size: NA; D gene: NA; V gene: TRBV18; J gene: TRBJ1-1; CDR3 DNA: TGTGCCAGCTCGATCACGGCCTCTGAAGCTTTCTTT; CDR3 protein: CASSITASEAFF
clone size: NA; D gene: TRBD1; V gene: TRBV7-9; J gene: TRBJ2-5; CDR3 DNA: TGTGCCAGCAGCTTACCCGGACAGGGGACAGCGACCCAGTACTTC; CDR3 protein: CASSLPGQGTATQYF
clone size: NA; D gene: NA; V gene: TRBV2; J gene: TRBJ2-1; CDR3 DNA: TGTGCCAGCAGTGCGCCCGGGGTTGAGCAGTTCTTC; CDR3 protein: CASSAPGVEQFF
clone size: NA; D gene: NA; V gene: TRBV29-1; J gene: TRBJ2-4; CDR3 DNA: TGCAGCGTTGCAGAGACTAGTAAAAACATTCAGTACTTC; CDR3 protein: CSVAETSKNIQYF
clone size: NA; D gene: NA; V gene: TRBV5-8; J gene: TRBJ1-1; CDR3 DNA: TGTGCCAGCAGCTTGGAGGGCATGAACACTGAAGCTTTCTTT; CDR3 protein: CASSLEGMNTEAFF
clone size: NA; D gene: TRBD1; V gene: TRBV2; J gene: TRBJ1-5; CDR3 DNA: TGTGCCAGCAGCGATACAGGGGGCAATCAGCCCCAGCATTTT; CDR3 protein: CASSDTGGNQPQHF
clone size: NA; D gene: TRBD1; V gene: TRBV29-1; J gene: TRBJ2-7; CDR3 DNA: TGCAGCGCGGGACAGGGGGAGCTCTACGAGCAGTACTTC; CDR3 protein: CSAGQGELYEQYF
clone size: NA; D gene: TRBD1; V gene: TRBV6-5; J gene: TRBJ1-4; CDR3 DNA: TGTGCCAGCAGTTACACGGGGACAGGGAGCAGCGAAAAACTGTTTTTT; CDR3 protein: CASSYTGTGSSEKLFF
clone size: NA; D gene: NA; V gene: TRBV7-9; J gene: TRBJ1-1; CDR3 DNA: TGTGCCAGCAGCCCTTGGAACACTGAAGCTTTCTTT; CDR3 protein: CASSPWNTEAFF